These 24 T cell receptor beta chains were sequenced from one sample in a study of PD-L1 blockade in urothelial cancer. TCRdb keeps only in-frame clones here, not all; method: immunoSEQ multiplex PCR. The repertoire holds about 71,000 clones, 85% to 90% seen once, with around 3.4% in the top ten. Specimen: PBMCs, collected around atezolizumab (anti-PD-L1) treatment. The source of these receptors is a man between 60 and 75 years old with urothelial cancer.

This rearrangement joins TRBV9 to TRBJ2-6; 7 nucleotides match TRBD1. V dropped 4 bases and J dropped 0; count of bases not matched to a gene: 4. The germline gives CDR1 SGDLS, CDR2 YYNGEE. CDR3 length: 16 amino acids. The CDR3 nucleotides are TGTGCCAGCAGCAGGGGGCAGAGCTCTGGGGCCAACGTCCTGACTTTC. Residues: CASSRGQSSGANVLTF.

The gene calls are TRBV5-1 and TRBJ1-1; tentative D call: TRBD1 (5 bases). CDR1 is SGHRS, CDR2 YFSETQ, per germline. This CDR3 region has 15 residues. The V and J ends lost 3 bases and 1 base respectively, with 13 bases between them. The CDR3 region is CASSYQGRQNTEAFF. The DNA for the CDR3 is TGCGCCAGCAGCTACCAGGGCAGACAGAACACTGAAGCTTTCTTT.

This sequence joins TRBV4-3 and TRBJ1-2; the D gene is possibly TRBD1 (5 bases). Germline V lookup: CDR1 LGHNA, CDR2 YSLEER. This CDR3 is 16 amino acids long. V was clipped by 0 bases and J by 1 base, with 12 bases between them. This CDR3 is CASSQEPRQNNYGYTF. The CDR3 DNA reads TGCGCCAGCAGCCAAGAGCCACGACAGAATAACTATGGCTACACCTTC.

This chain joins TRBV30 and TRBJ2-7, with D unresolved. Trimming took 0 bases from V and 2 from J, leaving 8 bases between them. The CDR3 is 13 residues long. Germline CDR1 GTSNPN, CDR2 SVGIG (reference sequence). The CDR3 spells CAWSVPPAYEQYF. CDR3 DNA: TGTGCCTGGAGTGTCCCTCCCGCCTACGAGCAGTACTTC.

The V call is TRBV6-1, the J call TRBJ2-1; 7 bases are a match to TRBD2. The J segment lost 7 bases and the V segment lost 6 bases, leaving 9 bases of the junction unmatched. This CDR3 is built from 14 residues. Germline CDR1 and CDR2: MNHNS and SASEGT. Written as DNA, the CDR3 is TGTGCCAGCAGGGCAGTCGGGAGGACTAATGAGCAGTTCTTC. Its protein is CASRAVGRTNEQFF.

The genes are TRBV5-4 and TRBJ1-1; unclear D gene. V was shortened by 4 bases and J by 5 bases, with 12 bases between the two germline ends. Per germline, CDR1 SGHNT and CDR2 YYREEE (reference sequence). The CDR3 consists of 13 residues. CDR3 residues: CASSPQGATEAFF. The CDR3 bases are TGTGCCAGCAGCCCACAAGGAGCAACTGAAGCTTTCTTT. Supplemented by reference TRBV5-4 and TRBJ1-1, the full variable domain reads ETGVTQSPTHLIKTRGQQVTLRCSSQSGHNTVSWYQQALGQGPQFIFQYYREEENGRGNFPPRFSGLQFPNYSSELNVNALELDDSALYLCASSPQGATEAFFGQGTRLTVV.

The chain uses TRBV5-1 and TRBJ1-2, with TRBD1 matching 9 bases. This CDR3 has 13 amino acids. V lost 4 bases and J lost 7; bases outside the gene matches: 5. Germline V lookup: CDR1 SGHRS, CDR2 YFSETQ. CDR3 residues: CASSARTGVGYTF. CDR3 DNA sequence: TGCGCCAGCAGCGCCCGGACAGGGGTTGGCTACACCTTC.

The chain uses TRBV2 and TRBJ2-1; tentatively, D is TRBD1 (5 bases). The CDR3 runs 10 residues. Germline CDR1 reads SNHLY; CDR2 reads FYNNEI. Trimming stripped 9 bases from V and 9 bases from J, with 9 bases between. CDR3 loop: CASGASEQFF. As DNA, the CDR3 is TGTGCCAGTGGGGCCAGTGAGCAGTTCTTC.

This chain connects TRBV7-8 to TRBJ2-7; 7 bases are a match to TRBD2. The germline gives CDR1 SGHVS, CDR2 FQNEAQ. The CDR3 totals 15 residues. Trimming cost V 1 base and J 6 bases; bases outside gene matches: 9. The CDR3 DNA reads as TGTGCCAGCAGCTTAGGACTAGCTGTGGGTTCCGAGCAGTACTTC. The encoded protein is CASSLGLAVGSEQYF.

CDR3 protein: CASSVTSGRGNEQFF. CDR3 nucleotide sequence: TGTGCCAGCAGCGTAACTAGCGGGAGGGGGAATGAGCAGTTCTTC. The genes are TRBV9 and TRBJ2-1, with 13 bases lining up with TRBD2. CDR1 is SGDLS and CDR2 is YYNGEE in the germline V gene. This CDR3 is built from 15 residues. Unmatched junction bases numbered 2, after V lost 1 base and J lost 7 bases. Using reference TRBV9 and TRBJ2-1 for the parts outside the CDR3, the full variable domain is DSGVTQTPKHLITATGQRVTLRCSPRSGDLSVYWYQQSLDQGLQFLIQYYNGEERAKGNILERFSAQQFPDLHSELNLSSLELGDSALYFCASSVTSGRGNEQFFGPGTRLTVL.

This rearrangement joins TRBV25-1 to TRBJ2-2, with 7 positions matching TRBD1. Looked up from germline, CDR1 is MGHDK and CDR2 is SYGVNS. The V and J ends lost 3 bases and 1 base, in that order; junction bases with no gene match: 5. The CDR3 is 16 amino acids. The CDR3 protein is CASSDLRTGNTGELFF. The CDR3 nucleotides read TGTGCCAGCAGTGATCTCCGGACAGGGAACACCGGGGAGCTGTTTTTT.

J is TRBJ1-2 and V is TRBV11-1; D uncertain. This CDR3 region has 18 residues. V lost 5 bases and J lost 4, with 26 bases in between. Germline V gives CDR1 SGHAT, CDR2 FQDESV (reference sequence). DNA of the CDR3: TGTGCCAGCAGCCGAACAACAATCCGGGGTAATTCCCTCTATGGCTACACCTTC. This sequence encodes CASSRTTIRGNSLYGYTF.

This clone was seen once. The chain combines TRBV9 with TRBJ1-3; possible D gene TRBD1, 5 bases. The germline V gene has CDR1 SGDLS and CDR2 YYNGEE. Trimming removed 3 bases from V and 9 bases from J, with 10 bases in between. The CDR3 covers 12 residues. The CDR3, as DNA: TGTGCCAGCAGCGGACCAGGGTTCACCATATATTTT. Translation: CASSGPGFTIYF. The full variable domain, with the rest looked up from reference TRBV9 and TRBJ1-3, is DSGVTQTPKHLITATGQRVTLRCSPRSGDLSVYWYQQSLDQGLQFLIQYYNGEERAKGNILERFSAQQFPDLHSELNLSSLELGDSALYFCASSGPGFTIYFGEGSWLTVV.

The chain is built from TRBV12-5 and TRBJ2-7; 8 bases align to TRBD2. The CDR3 has 13 amino acids. V lost 1 base and J lost 13; bases outside the gene matches: 9. CDR1 and CDR2 (germline): LGHNT, FRNRAP. In DNA form, the CDR3 reads TGTGCTAGTGGTTTGGAGTTCCCGGGAGGGACTTACTTC. It is translated as CASGLEFPGGTYF.

The V and J genes are TRBV5-1 and TRBJ2-1; 11 bases align to TRBD2. The CDR3 spans 15 residues. CDR1 and CDR2 from the germline V gene are SGHRS and YFSETQ. Losses at the gene ends were 2 bases for V and 5 bases for J; bases not matched to a gene: 3. The CDR3 is CASSFTSGGNNEQFF. CDR3 nucleotides: TGCGCCAGCAGCTTCACTAGCGGGGGAAACAATGAGCAGTTCTTC.

The rearrangement links TRBV5-1 to TRBJ2-3, with a weak D call TRBD2 (5 bases). This CDR3 comprises 14 residues. The V and J ends lost 5 bases and 0 bases respectively, with 10 bases between them. CDR1 SGHRS and CDR2 YFSETQ come from the germline V gene. CDR3 sequence reads: CASRAPGSTDTQYF. In DNA, the CDR3 is TGCGCCAGCAGAGCACCGGGGAGCACAGATACGCAGTATTTT.

The chain couples TRBV9 to TRBJ2-5; 10 bases match TRBD2. V lost 4 bases, J lost 1 base, and 7 bases stayed unmatched. The V gene's germline CDR1 is SGDLS and CDR2 YYNGEE. CDR3 length: 16 amino acids. CDR3 DNA sequence: TGTGCCAGCAGCCCGGGACTAGCGACGGGCCAAGAGACCCAGTACTTC. It encodes CASSPGLATGQETQYF.

This clone was counted a few times. Additional DNA sequences in this sample encode the identical CDR3. The V and J genes are TRBV19 and TRBJ1-2; no firm D call. The CDR3 runs 13 residues. V was shortened by 5 bases and J by 4 bases, with 11 bases between the two germline ends. Germline V lookup: CDR1 LNHDA, CDR2 SQIVND (reference sequence). CDR3 in DNA: TGTGCCAGTAGTCGGTCCGCTGGCTATGGCTACACCTTC. This gives the protein CASSRSAGYGYTF.

This rearrangement joins TRBV30 to TRBJ1-1; TRBD1 matches at 8 bases. The CDR3 loop spans 14 amino acids. V lost 5 bases and J lost 6; bases outside the gene matches: 11. Germline CDR1 GTSNPN, CDR2 SVGIG (reference sequence). CDR3 region: CAWGGTGTSPEAFF. CDR3 sequence (DNA): TGTGCCTGGGGCGGGACAGGTACGAGTCCTGAAGCTTTCTTT. The entire variable domain, with the rest obtained from reference TRBV30 and TRBJ1-1, is as follows: SQTIHQWPATLVQPVGSPLSLECTVEGTSNPNLYWYRQAAGRGLQLLFYSVGIGQISSEVPQNLSASRPQDRQFILSSKKLLLSDSGFYLCAWGGTGTSPEAFFGQGTRLTVV.

The CDR3 DNA follows: TGCAGCGCTTACAGGGTTGAGACCCAGTACTTC. Its translation: CSAYRVETQYF. The J gene is TRBJ2-5, the V gene TRBV29-1, with a tentative D call TRBD1 (6 bases). Germline V lookup: CDR1 SQVTM, CDR2 ANQGSEA. V lost 7 bases, J lost 5 bases, and 11 bases lay in between. CDR3 size: 11 residues.

J is TRBJ2-2 and V is TRBV19, with 11 nucleotides matching TRBD1. This CDR3 is 15 amino acids long. CDR1 is LNHDA, CDR2 SQIVND, per germline (reference sequence). The ends lost 5 bases at V and 7 bases at J; junction bases unmatched: 6. The DNA of the CDR3 is TGTGCCAGTAGTTTCCGGACAGGGGGCCACGGGGAGCTGTTTTTT. Translation gives CASSFRTGGHGELFF.

The rearrangement uses TRBV7-2 and TRBJ2-1, with 9 bases aligning to TRBD1. The CDR3 contains 15 residues. In germline, CDR1 is SGHTA, CDR2 FQGNSA. V gave up 3 bases and J gave up 5 bases; unmatched junction bases: 5. This CDR3 reads CASSFTGGHNNEQFF. DNA for the CDR3: TGTGCCAGCAGCTTTACAGGGGGCCATAACAATGAGCAGTTCTTC.

The genes are TRBV7-8 and TRBJ1-6; 7 bases line up with TRBD1. The ends lost 1 base at V and 10 bases at J; junction bases unmatched: 7. This CDR3 spans 15 amino acids. CDR1 and CDR2 from the germline V gene are SGHVS and FQNEAQ. The CDR3 loop is CASSLEEGAGSPLHF. The CDR3 DNA is TGTGCCAGCAGCTTAGAGGAGGGGGCGGGCTCACCCCTCCACTTT. The variable domain in full, completed from reference TRBV7-8 and TRBJ1-6, reads GAGVSQSPRYKVAKRGQDVALRCDPISGHVSLFWYQQALGQGPEFLTYFQNEAQLDKSGLPSDRFFAERPEGSVSTLKIQRTQQEDSAVYLCASSLEEGAGSPLHFGNGTRLTVT.

V and J are TRBV18 and TRBJ1-2; weak D call: TRBD1 (6 bases). The V end lost 6 bases, the J end lost 2 bases, and 13 bases lay between the germline ends. The length of the CDR3 is 14 residues. The germline V gene has CDR1 KGHSH and CDR2 LQKENI. For the CDR3, the DNA is TGTGCCAGCTCTCCTTTGGGGGCCAACTATGGCTACACCTTC. It translates to CASSPLGANYGYTF.